These T cell receptor beta chains were read from a single sample in a study of T-cell reconstitution after alpha-beta-depleted transplantation in children. Using its own MiXCR run on the PCR reads, TCRdb lists one record per CDR3 protein. Of about 600,000 distinct CDR3 sequences listed, roughly a tenth are singletons. The sequences come from PBMCs from the stem cell graft donor, collected from the stem cell graft. These receptors all stem from a human donor who donated a stem cell graft to a child with acute myeloid leukemia. Both conserved end residues are part of each CDR3.

V,length,CDR3
TRBV15,15,CATSSPSSLNTEAFF
TRBV20-1,15,CSATAGVGPGYEQYF
TRBV18,16,CASSPPEQGAHNEQFF
TRBV7-2,15,CASSLGGGGRYEQYF
TRBV7-8,13,CASSSVTGPGQYF
TRBV29-1,13,CSVLVRVKETQYF
TRBV6-2/TRBV6-3,16,CASSSLGTGANTEAFF
TRBV20-1,15,CSARRDGTSGTEAFF
TRBV20-1,16,CSAWGALSGLTDTQYF
TRBV20-1,13,CSVKIRSSYEQYF
TRBV5-1,15,CASSGTSGIFNEQFF
TRBV12-3/TRBV12-4,14,CASSRGTARHVDTF
TRBV5-5,13,CASSFSRDQPQHF
TRBV18,18,CASSPSDRKKLAKNIQYF
TRBV27,14,CASSPRGGVRPQHF
TRBV29-1,13,CSVVDRQPYEQYF
TRBV4-3,14,CASSQDVTIDTQYF
TRBV7-3,12,CASSLGEGRQFF
TRBV4-3,17,CASSQVMASGIYNEQFF
TRBV29-1,13,CSALYGSGNTIYF
TRBV20-1,15,CSAREQGIGRYEQFF
TRBV29-1,11,CSVRYRLEQYF
TRBV11-1,14,CASSLLGFRDEQFF
TRBV7-9,14,CASSWDRTYNEQFF
TRBV7-2,14,CASSHGGSYNEQYF
TRBV10-3,14,CAISELASVYEQYF
TRBV12-3/TRBV12-4,14,CASSSNSGRTEAFF
TRBV20-1,15,CSARTGFLNGNTIYF
TRBV29-1,14,CSVDRANSYNEQFF
TRBV20-1,16,CSARPPSRGLRETQYF
TRBV9,16,CASSVEERGQGETQYF
TRBV6-1,13,CASSDRANQPQHF
TRBV10-3,15,CAISETGQGQHEQYF